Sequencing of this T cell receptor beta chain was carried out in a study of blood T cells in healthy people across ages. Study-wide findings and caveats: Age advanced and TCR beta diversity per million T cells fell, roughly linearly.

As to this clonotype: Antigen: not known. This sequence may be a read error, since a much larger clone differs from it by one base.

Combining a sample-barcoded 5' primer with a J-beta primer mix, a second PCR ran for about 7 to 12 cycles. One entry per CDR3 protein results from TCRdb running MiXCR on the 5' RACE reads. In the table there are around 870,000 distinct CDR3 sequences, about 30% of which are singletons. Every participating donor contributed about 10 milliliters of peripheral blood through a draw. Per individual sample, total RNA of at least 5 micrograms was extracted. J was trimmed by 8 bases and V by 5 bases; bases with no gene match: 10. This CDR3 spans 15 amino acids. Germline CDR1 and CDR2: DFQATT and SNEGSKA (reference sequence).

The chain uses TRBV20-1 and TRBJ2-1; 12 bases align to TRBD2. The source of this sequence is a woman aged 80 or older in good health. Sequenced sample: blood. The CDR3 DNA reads TGCAGTGCTGGAGTACTAGCGGGGGGCGTGTATGAGCAGTTCTTC. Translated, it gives CSAGVLAGGVYEQFF.